Reported below is one T cell receptor (beta chain). This sample was included in a study of blood T cells in healthy people across ages. Primers used in a second PCR of roughly 6 to 11 cycles were a sample-barcoded 5' primer and a J-beta primer mix. TCRdb reprocessed the 5' RACE reads with MiXCR, giving one entry per CDR3 protein. The sample carries around 990,000 distinct CDR3 sequences, under 30% recorded once. Every donor provided 8.5 to 10 milliliters of peripheral blood. CDR1 is SQVTM and CDR2 is ANQGSEA in the germline V gene. Deletions cut 7 bases from V and 5 bases from J, with 17 bases between. CDR3 length equals 13 residues. These data were also reused for a study on T cells of mothers and their children.

The sequenced sample consisted of blood. The chain links TRBV29-1 to TRBJ2-5; D might be TRBD2 (6 bases). The TCR sequence derives from a girl aged 2-9 years in good health. DNA for the CDR3: TGCAGCGCCTTGGGGGAGGTCGGGGAGACCCAGTACTTC. It translates to CSALGEVGETQYF.